These T cell receptor beta chains were read from a single sample in a study of T-cell memory formation after mild COVID-19. One entry per CDR3 protein results from TCRdb running MiXCR on the 5' RACE reads. The sample contains about 130,000 distinct CDR3 sequences, about 15% of which appear only once. Material for sequencing was PBMCs or a T cell subset sorted from them (not recorded which). The receptor set was obtained from a man between 18 and 35 years old who had mild COVID-19 (a few samples of this study predate the infection). Cell type and time point are not known. The CDR3 runs from the conserved cysteine through the conserved F or W. The D gene is left open where the match is weak. Clone size is stated in some rows and not others, as once, few, many or a class when expanded.

j_call d_call clone_size v_call cdr3_nt cdr3_aa
TRBJ2-5 NA NA TRBV5-1 TGCGCCAGCAGCTTGGCCTCTGGACCTCTACTGGAGACCCAGTACTTC CASSLASGPLLETQYF
TRBJ1-1 NA few TRBV7-9 TGTGCCAGCAGCTTAGCGGGGTCGGCCCGGACAGCTTTCTTT CASSLAGSARTAFF
TRBJ2-1 TRBD1 few TRBV7-2 TGTGCCAGCAGAAATCCAGGGGGCCAGGAGCAGTTCTTC CASRNPGGQEQFF
TRBJ1-1 TRBD1 few TRBV20-1 TGCAGTGCTCCCAGGGTCTGGGGGACAGGACTCGAAGCTTTCTTT CSAPRVWGTGLEAFF
TRBJ2-3 NA few TRBV4-1 TGCGCCAGCAGCCAAGGCCTGATTCGTCGCGGGAGCACAGATACGCAGTATTTT CASSQGLIRRGSTDTQYF
TRBJ2-7 TRBD1 few TRBV5-1 TGCGCCAGCAGCGCCACCGGGACAGGGGGCGCGGAGCAGTACTTC CASSATGTGGAEQYF
TRBJ2-1 TRBD1 few TRBV5-1 TGCGCCAGCCAAACTATAGGACAGGACAATGAGCAGTTCTTC CASQTIGQDNEQFF
TRBJ2-7 NA few TRBV11-2 TGTGCCAGCAGCTCCCCAAATATTTACGAGCAGTACTTC CASSSPNIYEQYF
TRBJ1-5 NA NA TRBV12-3/TRBV12-4 TGTGCCAGCAGTCTCTACAGGGAACATCAGCCCCAGCATTTT CASSLYREHQPQHF
TRBJ2-3 NA few TRBV19 TGTGCCAGTAGTGTTGTAAGAGATACGCAGTATTTT CASSVVRDTQYF
TRBJ2-2 TRBD1 NA TRBV19 TGTGCCAGTAGCCCCGGGACAGGGTTCGCGAACACCGGGGAGCTGTTTTTT CASSPGTGFANTGELFF
TRBJ2-5 TRBD2 NA TRBV4-2 TGTGCCAGCAGCCTGGGTATCGGGGGGCAAGAGACCCAGTACTTC CASSLGIGGQETQYF
TRBJ1-5 NA once TRBV6-8 TGTGCCAGCAGTGAAACCCTGGCAGGCGGACAGCCCCAGCATTTT CASSETLAGGQPQHF
TRBJ2-7 TRBD1 NA TRBV6-5 TGTGCCAGCAGTTTCAGTCTGGGACAGGGCCCGTACGAGCAGTACTTC CASSFSLGQGPYEQYF
TRBJ1-3 NA NA TRBV11-3 TGTGCCAGCACAGGGAGGAACACCATATATTTT CASTGRNTIYF
TRBJ2-7 TRBD1 NA TRBV6-2/TRBV6-3 TGTGCCAGCAGTTCGGCCGGGACAGGACCCTACGAGCAGTACTTC CASSSAGTGPYEQYF
TRBJ2-7 TRBD1 few TRBV11-2 TGTGCCAGCAGCAGCTCGAGACAGGGCGGCGAGCAGTACTTC CASSSSRQGGEQYF
TRBJ1-1 NA few TRBV7-2 TGTGCCAGCAGCAACATGATGAACACTGAAGCTTTCTTT CASSNMMNTEAFF
TRBJ1-2 NA NA TRBV7-2 TGTGCCAGCAGCTCCTCCCGGGGTGGCTACACCTTC CASSSSRGGYTF
TRBJ1-2 NA few TRBV6-5 TGTGCCAGCAGATCCCCGGGACGATATGGCTACACCTTC CASRSPGRYGYTF
TRBJ1-5 NA NA TRBV11-2 TGTGCCAGCAGCTTATACGGGCAGCCCCAGCATTTT CASSLYGQPQHF
TRBJ2-1 NA NA TRBV9 TGTGCCAGCAGCGTAGAAGGGTCGAGGGTGTTCTTC CASSVEGSRVFF
TRBJ2-1 TRBD2 NA TRBV6-5 TGTGCCAGCAGCTCAGTAGCGGGGCGATACAATGAGCAGTTCTTC CASSSVAGRYNEQFF
TRBJ2-1 NA NA TRBV28 TGTGCCAGCAGCCCCCTATCCGGGCAGAACTACAATGAGCAGTTCTTC CASSPLSGQNYNEQFF
TRBJ2-7 NA few TRBV12-3/TRBV12-4 TGTGCCAGCAGTTCGGGACATCGGGCCTACGAGCAGTACTTC CASSSGHRAYEQYF
TRBJ2-3 NA NA TRBV7-9 TGTGCCAGCAGCTTAACGCAACAACCCGCAGATACGCAGTATTTT CASSLTQQPADTQYF
TRBJ2-2 TRBD2 NA TRBV7-2 TGTGCCAGCAGCTTCGCGGGGGGGATGAACACCGGGGAGCTGTTTTTT CASSFAGGMNTGELFF
TRBJ1-2 NA NA TRBV18 TGTGCCAGCTCACCAGGGTCAGACTATGGCTACACCTTC CASSPGSDYGYTF
TRBJ1-1 NA few TRBV2 TGTGCCAGCAGGGCACCGAACACTGAAGCTTTCTTT CASRAPNTEAFF
TRBJ1-1 TRBD1 NA TRBV7-6 TGTGCCAGCAGCTTAGAGGCCACAGGGGCATACAACACTGAAGCTTTCTTT CASSLEATGAYNTEAFF
TRBJ2-2 TRBD2 NA TRBV7-2 TGTGCCAGCACTAGGCGGGGGGGCTACGGGGAGCTGTTTTTT CASTRRGGYGELFF
TRBJ1-4 NA few TRBV5-1 TGCGCCAGCAGCTTGGCCCGGGCCTCAGGACGGGCTAATGAAAAACTGTTTTTT CASSLARASGRANEKLFF
TRBJ2-2 TRBD1 many TRBV7-3 TGTGCCAGCAGCCCTACCGGGACAGGGAACACCGGGGAGCTGTTTTTT CASSPTGTGNTGELFF